Sequencing of this T cell receptor beta chain was carried out in a study of blood T cell repertoires in COVID-19. The data were produced by immunoSEQ multiplex PCR, yet TCRdb's version contains in-frame clones alone and is incomplete. In the table there are approximately 46,000 clones, roughly 85% of which are singletons. CDR1 is SGHNT, CDR2 YYREEE, per germline (reference sequence). This CDR3 spans 15 amino acids. The ends were cut back, 3 bases at V and 3 bases at J, with 13 bases in the middle. V gene TRBV5-4 combines with J gene TRBJ2-4, with D tentatively TRBD1 (5 bases). The specimen was peripheral blood. The receptor comes from a man aged 60 to 69 with acute or convalescent COVID-19. Here the CDR3 DNA reads TGTGCCAGCAGCTACGGCGGTACAGGCAAAAACATTCAGTACTTC. This codes for CASSYGGTGKNIQYF.